Listed below are T cell receptor beta chains from one sample, sequenced in a study of blood T cell repertoires in COVID-19. Clones were read by immunoSEQ multiplex PCR, and TCRdb kept only the in-frame ones, dropping some. The sample comprises 100,000 to 150,000 clones, around 70% of which are singletons, and 4.5% to 6% rests with the top ten. Sequencing was performed on peripheral blood. Receptors originate from a man older than 75 with COVID-19, enrolled during active disease. Both conserved end residues are part of each CDR3. D genes are given only for firm matches. Not every row has a clone size; where given, it reads once, few, many or a size class.

CDR3nt: TGTGCCAGCAGCTTGGCCGGGGAAGACGGCTACACCTTC
CDR3aa: CASSLAGEDGYTF
v_gene: TRBV5-4
d_gene: .
abundance: .
j_gene: TRBJ1-2

CDR3nt: TGTGCCAGCAGCCCAAGGACAGGGGGAGATGGCTACACCTTC
CDR3aa: CASSPRTGGDGYTF
v_gene: TRBV7-9
d_gene: TRBD1
abundance: .
j_gene: TRBJ1-2

CDR3nt: TGTGCCAGCAGGGGGACAGAAAACATTCAGTACTTC
CDR3aa: CASRGTENIQYF
v_gene: TRBV9
d_gene: TRBD1
abundance: .
j_gene: TRBJ2-4

CDR3nt: TGTGCCAGCAGTTATGACAGGGTCCAGCCCCAGCATTTT
CDR3aa: CASSYDRVQPQHF
v_gene: TRBV12-3/TRBV12-4
d_gene: TRBD1
abundance: .
j_gene: TRBJ1-5

CDR3nt: TGTGCCGGTCGTAGACAGGGACGGAGCAATCAGCCCCAGCATTTT
CDR3aa: CAGRRQGRSNQPQHF
v_gene: TRBV3-1/TRBV3-2
d_gene: TRBD1
abundance: .
j_gene: TRBJ1-5

CDR3nt: TGTGCCAGCAGTTACATCAGCGGGTCCAATCAGCCCCAGCATTTT
CDR3aa: CASSYISGSNQPQHF
v_gene: TRBV6-2/TRBV6-3
d_gene: .
abundance: .
j_gene: TRBJ1-5

CDR3nt: TGTGCCAGCAGCCCGACTAGCGCCAACAATGAGCAGTTCTTC
CDR3aa: CASSPTSANNEQFF
v_gene: TRBV6-2/TRBV6-3
d_gene: TRBD2
abundance: .
j_gene: TRBJ2-1

CDR3nt: TGTGCCAGTAGTATAGCCTGGACAGGATTTCGGTACGAGCAGTACTTC
CDR3aa: CASSIAWTGFRYEQYF
v_gene: TRBV19
d_gene: TRBD1
abundance: many
j_gene: TRBJ2-7

CDR3nt: TGTGCCAGCAGCTCAGGACAGGGGGCAGGGGAGACCCAGTACTTC
CDR3aa: CASSSGQGAGETQYF
v_gene: TRBV7-6
d_gene: TRBD1
abundance: .
j_gene: TRBJ2-5

CDR3nt: TGTGCCAGCAGCGTCACAGGGGGCTCTGGAAACACCATATATTTT
CDR3aa: CASSVTGGSGNTIYF
v_gene: TRBV7-2
d_gene: TRBD1
abundance: .
j_gene: TRBJ1-3

CDR3nt: TGTGCCAGCAGTGCGTGGTCGCCAGGGACAGATACGCAGTATTTT
CDR3aa: CASSAWSPGTDTQYF
v_gene: TRBV27
d_gene: .
abundance: few
j_gene: TRBJ2-3

CDR3nt: TGTGCCAGCAGCTCGACTAGTCTACGGCAGTTCTTC
CDR3aa: CASSSTSLRQFF
v_gene: TRBV7-9
d_gene: .
abundance: .
j_gene: TRBJ2-1

CDR3nt: TGCGCCAGCAGCGTAGGACTCATAAATGAGCAGTTCTTC
CDR3aa: CASSVGLINEQFF
v_gene: TRBV5-1
d_gene: .
abundance: once
j_gene: TRBJ2-1

CDR3nt: TGTGCCAGCAGCTCTGGCGGCTCCGGCTACAATGAGCAGTTCTTC
CDR3aa: CASSSGGSGYNEQFF
v_gene: TRBV5-4
d_gene: .
abundance: .
j_gene: TRBJ2-1

CDR3nt: TGCGCCAGCAGCGCCCAGGAGCGGGAGGGCCATGAGCAGTTCTTC
CDR3aa: CASSAQEREGHEQFF
v_gene: TRBV10-1
d_gene: TRBD2
abundance: few
j_gene: TRBJ2-1

CDR3nt: TGTGCCAGCAGCCAAGAATGGGGCAACTATGGCTACACCTTC
CDR3aa: CASSQEWGNYGYTF
v_gene: TRBV4-2
d_gene: .
abundance: few
j_gene: TRBJ1-2

CDR3nt: TGTGCCAGCAGCGTATCGGGACTAGCGGGAGGGAGTAATGAGCAGTTCTTC
CDR3aa: CASSVSGLAGGSNEQFF
v_gene: TRBV9
d_gene: TRBD2
abundance: .
j_gene: TRBJ2-1

CDR3nt: TGTGCCAGCATCCGAAGGGCTAGCGGGGAAGAGACCCAGTACTTC
CDR3aa: CASIRRASGEETQYF
v_gene: TRBV7-2
d_gene: TRBD2
abundance: .
j_gene: TRBJ2-5

CDR3nt: TGTGCCAGCAGCTCTATAAGCGAGGGCACAGATACGCAGTATTTT
CDR3aa: CASSSISEGTDTQYF
v_gene: TRBV7-3
d_gene: .
abundance: .
j_gene: TRBJ2-3

CDR3nt: TGTGCCAGCAGCGTTGAGGCGGATCGGCCCCAGCATTTT
CDR3aa: CASSVEADRPQHF
v_gene: TRBV9
d_gene: .
abundance: .
j_gene: TRBJ1-5

CDR3nt: TGTGCCAGCAGCCTCCGGGACACATTAAGCACAGATACGCAGTATTTT
CDR3aa: CASSLRDTLSTDTQYF
v_gene: TRBV7-9
d_gene: .
abundance: .
j_gene: TRBJ2-3

CDR3nt: TGTGCCAGCTCACCGACCCGGGACAACTACAATGAGCAGTTCTTC
CDR3aa: CASSPTRDNYNEQFF
v_gene: TRBV18
d_gene: .
abundance: .
j_gene: TRBJ2-1

CDR3nt: TGTGCCAGCAGCCAAGTCACAGGGGTTGATAGGGATTTT
CDR3aa: CASSQVTGVDRDF
v_gene: TRBV3-1/TRBV3-2
d_gene: TRBD1
abundance: .
j_gene: TRBJ2-3

CDR3nt: TGTGCCAGCAGCAATATTAGCGGTAGGCGAACAGATACGCAGTATTTT
CDR3aa: CASSNISGRRTDTQYF
v_gene: TRBV21-1
d_gene: .
abundance: .
j_gene: TRBJ2-3

CDR3nt: TGTGCCAGCAGTTTATACCCCCCTGACAGGGCGGGTTCCTACGAGCAGTACTTC
CDR3aa: CASSLYPPDRAGSYEQYF
v_gene: TRBV28
d_gene: TRBD1
abundance: medium-sized
j_gene: TRBJ2-7

CDR3nt: TGTGCCAGCAGCCCCGGGGTTAGCCCGAGCACCGGGGAGCTGTTTTTT
CDR3aa: CASSPGVSPSTGELFF
v_gene: TRBV11-2
d_gene: .
abundance: .
j_gene: TRBJ2-2

CDR3nt: TGCAGCGGTATGGGACAGATCCAAGAGACCCAGTACTTC
CDR3aa: CSGMGQIQETQYF
v_gene: TRBV29-1
d_gene: TRBD1
abundance: .
j_gene: TRBJ2-5

CDR3nt: TGCAGCGTTGTGGGACTAGCGGGAGTTGAGACCCAGTACTTC
CDR3aa: CSVVGLAGVETQYF
v_gene: TRBV29-1
d_gene: TRBD2
abundance: once
j_gene: TRBJ2-5

CDR3nt: TGTGCCAGCAGTCCCCGGACTAGCGGGGCAGATACGCAGTATTTT
CDR3aa: CASSPRTSGADTQYF
v_gene: TRBV2
d_gene: TRBD2
abundance: .
j_gene: TRBJ2-3

CDR3nt: TGCAGTGCTAGTGAGAGACAAGAGACCCAGTACTTC
CDR3aa: CSASERQETQYF
v_gene: TRBV20-1
d_gene: .
abundance: .
j_gene: TRBJ2-5

CDR3nt: TGTGCCAGCAGTTTTCAGAGGACTAGCCCCAGTTCGGATGAGCAGTTCTTC
CDR3aa: CASSFQRTSPSSDEQFF
v_gene: TRBV28
d_gene: TRBD2
abundance: few
j_gene: TRBJ2-1

CDR3nt: TGTGCCAGCAGCGCTGACCCAAGGGGGGAGACCCAGTACTTC
CDR3aa: CASSADPRGETQYF
v_gene: TRBV9
d_gene: .
abundance: once
j_gene: TRBJ2-5

CDR3nt: TGTGCCAGCAGTTCCCTTCGCGGGAGAGGTATAAATGAGCAGTTCTTC
CDR3aa: CASSSLRGRGINEQFF
v_gene: TRBV6-5
d_gene: TRBD2
abundance: few
j_gene: TRBJ2-1

CDR3nt: TGCGCCAGCAGCTTGAGAGAAAAGCAGTACTTC
CDR3aa: CASSLREKQYF
v_gene: TRBV5-1
d_gene: .
abundance: .
j_gene: TRBJ2-7

CDR3nt: TGTGCCAGCAGCGTAGGATGGAGCAGCTTTTCTGGGGCCAACGTCCTGACTTTC
CDR3aa: CASSVGWSSFSGANVLTF
v_gene: TRBV9
d_gene: .
abundance: .
j_gene: TRBJ2-6

CDR3nt: TGTGCCAGCAGGACTAATGCTGGGGCCAACGTCCTGACTTTC
CDR3aa: CASRTNAGANVLTF
v_gene: TRBV27
d_gene: .
abundance: .
j_gene: TRBJ2-6

CDR3nt: TGTGCCAGCAGTATGGGACAGCGTTACGGGTATGAGCAGTTCTTC
CDR3aa: CASSMGQRYGYEQFF
v_gene: TRBV11-2
d_gene: TRBD1
abundance: few
j_gene: TRBJ2-1

CDR3nt: TGTGCCAGCAGTGAAGTAGGCTCCTTAGGACATGCGCAGTATTTT
CDR3aa: CASSEVGSLGHAQYF
v_gene: TRBV2
d_gene: .
abundance: .
j_gene: TRBJ2-3

CDR3nt: TGTGCCAGCAGCACTAGCGGCTTCACAGATACGCAGTATTTT
CDR3aa: CASSTSGFTDTQYF
v_gene: TRBV11-1
d_gene: TRBD2
abundance: .
j_gene: TRBJ2-3

CDR3nt: TGTGCCAGCTTCTGGGACTGGGACAATGAGCAGTTCTTC
CDR3aa: CASFWDWDNEQFF
v_gene: TRBV6-5
d_gene: .
abundance: .
j_gene: TRBJ2-1

CDR3nt: TGTGCCAGCAGCTTATTTGCTAGCGGGAGGAAGGGCGGGGAGCTGTTTTTT
CDR3aa: CASSLFASGRKGGELFF
v_gene: TRBV7-8
d_gene: TRBD2
abundance: .
j_gene: TRBJ2-2

CDR3nt: TGTGCCAGCAGCTTGACGGCAGGGGCCACAGATACGCAGTATTTT
CDR3aa: CASSLTAGATDTQYF
v_gene: TRBV7-9
d_gene: .
abundance: .
j_gene: TRBJ2-3

CDR3nt: TGTGCCAGCAGCTTCTGGACAGGGCCCGAGCAGTACTTC
CDR3aa: CASSFWTGPEQYF
v_gene: TRBV5-4
d_gene: TRBD1
abundance: .
j_gene: TRBJ2-7

CDR3nt: TGTGCCAGCTCGCTGGGGGGGAGGGTCTACGAGCAGTACTTC
CDR3aa: CASSLGGRVYEQYF
v_gene: TRBV6-5
d_gene: TRBD2
abundance: .
j_gene: TRBJ2-7